This TCR beta chain was sequenced for a study of cytomegalovirus exposure and HLA in healthy donors. The CDR3 covers 14 residues. CDR1 is MGHRA and CDR2 is YSYEKL in the germline V gene. Trimming pared 3 bases from V and 0 bases from J, leaving 9 bases between. It was with 60 Vbeta and 13 Jbeta primers that the PCR ran. Sequenced by immunoSEQ multiplex PCR; TCRdb stores in-frame clones only, minus some. This sample yields 130,000 or so clones, of which more than 8% are seen a single time; 4.5% to 5.5% belongs to the top ten. This clone was counted only a few times. The sequence came from a man aged 35 to 55 in good health and CMV-seronegative. Input material: PBMCs. This sequence joins TRBV4-1 and TRBJ2-7; D gene ambiguous. Here the CDR3 DNA reads TGCGCCAGCAGCCACCCGTTGAGCTCCTACGAGCAGTACTTC. This gives the protein CASSHPLSSYEQYF.